What follows are 21 T cell receptor beta chains derived from one specimen sequenced in a study of Tregs in tolerant kidney transplant recipients. Profiled with immunoSEQ multiplex PCR; TCRdb holds only in-frame clones, not every one. This table lists tens of thousands of clones. Here the sequenced sample was CD4+ T cells from blood, taken before the transplant. The receptors originated from a human donor who received a combined kidney and bone marrow transplant.

In regard to this clone: The sequence runs out 3 residues before the end of the CDR3; the remainder is reconstructed from the germline J gene. J is TRBJ2-7 and V is TRBV30, with TRBD1 matching over 9 bases. This CDR3 region has 13 residues. Trimming at V came to 7 bases and at J to 2 bases, leaving 6 bases not matched to a gene. Germline V gene lookup returns CDR1 GTSNPN and CDR2 SVGIG (reference sequence). The part of the CDR3 DNA that was read is TGTGCCTTGGACAGGGGCAACACCTACGAG. Protein sequence: CALDRGNTYE. The whole CDR3 sequence reads CALDRGNTYEQYF.

With regard to this clone: The CDR3 end falls 3 residues outside the read, so it is completed with the germline J gene. The J gene is TRBJ2-5, the V gene TRBV18; a weak D match, TRBD2 (5 bases). The CDR3 runs to 14 residues. Trimming cost V 6 bases and J 4 bases, with 15 bases left between them. Germline V gives CDR1 KGHSH, CDR2 LQKENI. The sequenced part of the CDR3 DNA is TGTGCCAGCTCCTCCGGGGTCGGGCCAGAGACC. It is translated as CASSSGVGPET. The CDR3 reads in full as CASSSGVGPETQYF.

With respect to this clone: The CDR3 end is not reached by the read, which stops 3 residues before it; the germline J gene fills it in. The genes are TRBV6-1 and TRBJ1-2; D may be TRBD1 (5 bases). V lost 4 bases and J lost 6, with 15 bases in between. The CDR3 runs 14 residues. Germline-derived CDR1 and CDR2 are MNHNS and SASEGT. CDR3 amino acids: CASSAHLQEDGYTF. Partial CDR3 DNA: TGTGCCAGCAGTGCGCACCTACAGGAAGATGGC.

On this clone itself: The read comes to an end 3 residues before the CDR3 does, leaving the germline J gene to fill in the end. The V and J genes are TRBV2 and TRBJ1-5; the match to TRBD1 covers 9 bases. J gave up 5 bases and V 6 bases, and 5 bases lay outside the gene matches. CDR3 length: 14 amino acids. CDR1 and CDR2 (germline): SNHLY, FYNNEI. The CDR3 reads CASSAGQGHQPQHF. The CDR3 bases that were read are TGTGCCAGCAGCGCGGGACAGGGCCATCAGCCC.

Regarding this clone: The read finishes 3 residues shy of the CDR3 end, and the germline J gene is used to complete it. The V and J genes are TRBV2 and TRBJ2-2; D is perhaps TRBD1 (5 bases). CDR3 size: 15 residues. Between the trimmed V and J ends, which lost 8 bases and 2 bases, there was a span of 15 bases. Germline V CDR1 and CDR2: SNHLY, FYNNEI. CDR3 in amino acids: CASRDSSFNTGELFF. The sequenced part of the CDR3 DNA is TGTGCCAGCCGAGACAGCTCCTTCAACACCGGGGAG.

In regard to this clone: The CDR3 extends 3 residues past the end of the read, so its final part is completed from the germline J gene. The chain employs TRBV30 and TRBJ2-1; the D gene is possibly TRBD1 (6 bases). The CDR3 runs to 17 residues. CDR1 is GTSNPN, CDR2 SVGIG, per germline (reference sequence). Trimming pared 0 bases from V and 6 bases from J, leaving 21 bases between. Incomplete CDR3 DNA: TGTGCCTGGAGTGTAAGGGGAACAGGGAGTATGGGCAATGAG. It codes for CAWSVRGTGSMGNE. The complete CDR3 sequence is CAWSVRGTGSMGNEQFF.

Details on this clone: The CDR3 is cut off 3 residues early in the read; its end comes from the germline J gene. The chain is built from TRBV5-1 and TRBJ2-3; weak D call: TRBD2 (6 bases). The CDR3 has 16 residues. Germline CDR1 and CDR2: SGHRS and YFSETQ. Trimming pared 0 bases from V and 4 bases from J, leaving 15 bases between. The covered CDR3 bases are TGCGCCAGCAGCTTGGCTGTGGGGGGAGTAGCAGATACG. The encoded protein is CASSLAVGGVADT. The full CDR3 is CASSLAVGGVADTQYF. Variable domain in full (rest from reference TRBV5-1 and TRBJ2-3): KAGVTQTPRYLIKTRGQQVTLSCSPISGHRSVSWYQQTPGQGLQFLFEYFSETQRNKGNFPGRFSGRQFSNSRSEMNVSTLELGDSALYLCASSLAVGGVADTQYFGPGTRLTVL.

For this clone: The read ends 3 residues shy of where the CDR3 ends; the end is completed using the germline J gene. The chain joins TRBV5-1 to TRBJ1-1; 7 bases align to TRBD1. The CDR3 covers 15 residues. The germline CDR1 and CDR2 sequences are SGHRS and YFSETQ. Trimming removed 0 bases from V and 1 base from J; junction bases left unmatched: 3. The CDR3: CASSLDGTANTEAFF. Incomplete CDR3 DNA: TGCGCCAGCAGCTTGGATGGGACAGCGAACACTGAA.

For this clone: The CDR3 end falls 3 residues outside the read, so it is completed with the germline J gene. The chain combines TRBV18 with TRBJ1-2, with a possible D match to TRBD1 (6 bases). From germline, CDR1 is KGHSH and CDR2 LQKENI. The CDR3 is 14 amino acids. The CDR3 here is CASSPPSGDMGYTF. CDR3 DNA, as far as it was read: TGTGCCAGCTCACCACCGTCAGGGGATATGGGC.

In regard to this clone: The read finishes 3 residues shy of the CDR3 end, and the germline J gene is used to complete it. The V call is TRBV7-9, the J call TRBJ2-3; D is perhaps TRBD2 (5 bases). CDR3 length: 15 residues. Germline V gene sequence: CDR1 SEHNR, CDR2 FQNEAQ (reference sequence). Trimming stripped 3 bases from V and 2 bases from J, with 12 bases between. The sequenced part of the CDR3 DNA is TGTGCCAGCAGCTTTGAAGCGGCCCCCACAGATACG. Translated, it gives CASSFEAAPTDT. The whole CDR3 is CASSFEAAPTDTQYF.

Note on this clone: The read comes to an end 3 residues before the CDR3 does, leaving the germline J gene to fill in the end. The chain employs TRBV30 and TRBJ1-6; 9 bases are a match to TRBD1. Germline V gives CDR1 GTSNPN, CDR2 SVGIG (reference sequence). This CDR3 is 15 amino acids long. V trimming: 3 bases; J trimming: 8 bases; junction bases outside the gene matches: 8. The CDR3 protein is CAWRGAGTGYSPLHF. The covered CDR3 bases are TGTGCCTGGAGGGGGGCCGGGACAGGGTATTCACCC. Filled out from reference TRBV30 and TRBJ1-6, the complete variable domain reads SQTIHQWPATLVQPVGSPLSLECTVEGTSNPNLYWYRQAAGRGLQLLFYSVGIGQISSEVPQNLSASRPQDRQFILSSKKLLLSDSGFYLCAWRGAGTGYSPLHFGNGTRLTVT.

Regarding this clone: The read finishes 3 residues shy of the CDR3 end, and the germline J gene is used to complete it. The gene calls are TRBV18 and TRBJ2-3; D is tentatively TRBD1 or TRBD2 (6 bases each). In germline, CDR1 is KGHSH, CDR2 LQKENI. This CDR3 is 14 amino acids long. CDR3 bases read: TGTGCCAGCTCACCTCAAACCCTGGAGGGGGCG. Translation: CASSPQTLEGA. The full CDR3 sequence reads CASSPQTLEGAQYF.

Of note for this clone: The CDR3 is cut off 3 residues early in the read; its end comes from the germline J gene. The chain carries TRBV6-2 or TRBV6-3 and TRBJ1-1; 7 bases fit TRBD1. Germline V gene lookup returns CDR1 MNHEY and CDR2 SVGEGT. After removal of 6 bases from V and 1 base from J, the junction contained 11 bases not matched to a gene. The CDR3 runs to 16 residues. The CDR3 sequence is CASRYPPGTANTEAFF. The sequenced part of the CDR3 DNA is TGTGCCAGCAGGTACCCCCCCGGGACAGCGAACACTGAA.

Notes on this clone: The CDR3 extends 3 residues past the end of the read, so its final part is completed from the germline J gene. J is TRBJ1-2 and V is TRBV5-4; TRBD1 aligns across 10 bases. Germline-derived CDR1 and CDR2 are SGHNT and YYREEE (reference sequence). This CDR3 contains 15 residues. This CDR3 reads CASSFHDRGLRGYTF. CDR3 DNA, as far as it was read: TGTGCCAGCAGCTTTCACGACAGGGGGCTGAGAGGC.

As concerns this clone: The read finishes 3 residues shy of the CDR3 end, and the germline J gene is used to complete it. The chain employs TRBV20-1 and TRBJ2-2, with 9 bases identical to TRBD2. The CDR3 has 16 residues. Germline CDR1 is DFQATT and CDR2 is SNEGSKA (reference sequence). V trimming: 0 bases; J trimming: 6 bases; junction bases outside the gene matches: 8. The CDR3 here is CSARDPTSGLSGELFF. The part of the CDR3 DNA that was read is TGCAGTGCTAGAGATCCCACTAGCGGGCTCTCCGGGGAG.

About this clone: The sequenced fragment ends 3 residues before the CDR3 boundary, so the rest is inferred from the germline J gene. The chain uses TRBV11-3 and TRBJ2-3; D may be TRBD2 (6 bases). CDR1 SGHNT and CDR2 YENEEA come from the germline V gene. The CDR3 runs to 15 residues. Here the CDR3 reads CASRLGRNAGDTQYF. The CDR3 bases that were read are TGTGCAAGTCGCTTAGGACGCAACGCGGGGGATACG. The whole variable domain, remainder taken from reference TRBV11-3 and TRBJ2-3, is EAGVVQSPRYKIIEKKQPVAFWCNPISGHNTLYWYLQNLGQGPELLIRYENEEAVDDSQLPKDRFSAERLKGVDSTLKIQPAELGDSAVYLCASRLGRNAGDTQYFGPGTRLTVL.

Of note for this clone: With the read ending 3 residues before the CDR3 end, the germline J gene is used to fill in that end. The rearrangement joins TRBV14 to TRBJ1-1; the match to TRBD1 covers 8 bases. This CDR3 has 15 residues. V gave up 1 base and J gave up 4 bases; unmatched junction bases: 5. Germline V CDR1 and CDR2: SGHDN, FVKESK. The DNA read from the CDR3 is TGTGCCAGCAGCCAAGCCGGACAGGGAGGCACTGAA. Protein product: CASSQAGQGGTE. The whole CDR3 sequence is CASSQAGQGGTEAFF.

Turning to this clone: The read halts 3 residues ahead of the CDR3 end, with the missing end drawn from the germline J gene. The chain employs TRBV2 and TRBJ2-3; 14 positions match TRBD2. The CDR3 totals 18 residues. Germline CDR1 SNHLY, CDR2 FYNNEI. V lost 5 bases, J lost 0 bases, and 7 bases stayed unmatched. The CDR3 sequence is CASSQTSGGERSTDTQYF. Incomplete CDR3 DNA: TGTGCCAGCAGTCAGACTAGCGGGGGGGAACGTAGCACAGATACG.

With regard to this clone: The observed sequence ends 3 residues before the CDR3 terminus, with the missing tail filled in from the germline J gene. This chain uses TRBV19 with TRBJ1-2; D is unresolved. This CDR3 comprises 13 residues. Trimming left V 6 bases short and J 2 bases short, with 10 bases between. CDR1 LNHDA and CDR2 SQIVND come from the germline V gene (reference sequence). The CDR3 DNA, read in part, is TGTGCCAGTAGGTCCGACGGGAACTATGGC. Protein sequence: CASRSDGNYG. The whole CDR3 protein reads CASRSDGNYGYTF.

In regard to this clone: The CDR3 is cut off 3 residues early in the read; its end comes from the germline J gene. The V and J genes are TRBV18 and TRBJ2-7, with 9 bases fitting TRBD1. This CDR3 is 13 amino acids long. V dropped 5 bases and J dropped 5; count of bases not matched to a gene: 4. Germline V gives CDR1 KGHSH, CDR2 LQKENI. Partial CDR3 DNA: TGTGCCAGCTCAAGGACAGGGGACCACGAG. Residues: CASSRTGDHE. The whole CDR3 protein reads CASSRTGDHEQYF.

A remark on this clone: The read is 3 residues too short to cover the CDR3 end, so that end is filled in from the germline J gene. The rearrangement uses TRBV20-1 and TRBJ1-6, with TRBD1 as a possible D gene (6 bases). This CDR3 is built from 12 residues. Trimming took off 5 bases at V and 6 bases at J, with 8 bases between the two ends. Germline CDR1 is DFQATT and CDR2 is SNEGSKA (reference sequence). CDR3 region: CSAGDTNSPLHF. The sequenced part of the CDR3 DNA is TGCAGTGCTGGGGACACTAATTCACCC.